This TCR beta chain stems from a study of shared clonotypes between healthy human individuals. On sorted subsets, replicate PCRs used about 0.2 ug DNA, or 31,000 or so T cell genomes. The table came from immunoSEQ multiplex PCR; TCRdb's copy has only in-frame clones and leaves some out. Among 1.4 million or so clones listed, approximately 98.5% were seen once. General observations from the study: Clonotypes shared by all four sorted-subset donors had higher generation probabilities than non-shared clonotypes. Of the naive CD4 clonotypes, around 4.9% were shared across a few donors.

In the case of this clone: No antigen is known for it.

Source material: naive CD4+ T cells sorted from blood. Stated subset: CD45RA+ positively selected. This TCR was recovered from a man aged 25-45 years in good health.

As DNA, the CDR3 is TGTGCCAGCAGTCCGATTGGTAGCGGGAGAGTAAGCGAGCAGTTCTTC. As protein: CASSPIGSGRVSEQFF. The chain combines TRBV27 with TRBJ2-1; 9 bases line up with TRBD2. Germline CDR1 reads MNHEY; CDR2 reads SMNVEV (reference sequence). The CDR3 covers 16 residues. The trim removed 5 bases at V and 10 bases at J, leaving 15 bases unmatched.